A single TCR beta chain is shown here with its context. This entry comes from a study of shared clonotypes between healthy human individuals. The repertoire was sequenced with immunoSEQ multiplex PCR; TCRdb's copy has only in-frame clones and lacks some. The repertoire holds around 510,000 clones, about 96% seen once, with 0.064% in the top ten. The CDR3 totals 16 residues. Per germline, CDR1 KGHSH and CDR2 LQKENI. V lost 3 bases, J lost 0 bases, and 12 bases lay in between. Material for sequencing was naive CD4+ T cells sorted from blood. Subset in this sample: CD45RA+ positively selected. This clonotype was sampled from a woman younger than 45 in good health. The gene calls are TRBV18 and TRBJ1-5; D remains ambiguous. This CDR3 reads CASSPQGRNSNQPQHF. CDR3 DNA: TGTGCCAGCTCACCGCAAGGGCGGAATAGCAATCAGCCCCAGCATTTT.